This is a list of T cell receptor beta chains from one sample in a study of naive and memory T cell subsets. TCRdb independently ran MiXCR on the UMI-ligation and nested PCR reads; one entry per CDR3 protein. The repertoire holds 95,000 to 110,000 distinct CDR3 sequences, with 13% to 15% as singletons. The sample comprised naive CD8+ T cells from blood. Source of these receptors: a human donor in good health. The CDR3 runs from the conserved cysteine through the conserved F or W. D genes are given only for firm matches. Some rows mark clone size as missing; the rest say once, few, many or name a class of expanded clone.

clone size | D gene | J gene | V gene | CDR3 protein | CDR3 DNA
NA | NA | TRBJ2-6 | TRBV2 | CASIWRDISSGANVLTF | TGTGCCAGCATCTGGCGGGACATCAGCTCTGGGGCCAACGTCCTGACTTTC
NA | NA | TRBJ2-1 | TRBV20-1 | CSARDESSEQFF | TGCAGTGCTAGAGATGAGTCGTCTGAGCAGTTCTTC
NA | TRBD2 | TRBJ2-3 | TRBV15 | CATSGRTSGATDTQYF | TGTGCCACCAGCGGGAGGACTAGCGGGGCCACAGATACGCAGTATTTT
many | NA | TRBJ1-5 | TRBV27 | CASRQGSNSNQPQHF | TGTGCCAGCAGGCAGGGATCAAATAGCAATCAGCCCCAGCATTTT
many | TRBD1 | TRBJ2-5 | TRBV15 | CATSREGTDKETQYF | TGTGCCACCAGCAGAGAGGGGACAGACAAAGAGACCCAGTACTTC
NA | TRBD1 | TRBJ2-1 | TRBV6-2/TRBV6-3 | CASSYGDRAHSYNEQFF | TGTGCCAGCAGTTACGGGGACAGGGCCCATTCCTACAATGAGCAGTTCTTC
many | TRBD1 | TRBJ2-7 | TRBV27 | CASNDRVGNEQYF | TGTGCCAGCAACGACAGGGTAGGTAACGAGCAGTACTTC
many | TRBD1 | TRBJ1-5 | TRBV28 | CASRSGQRNQPQHF | TGTGCCAGCAGGTCGGGACAGCGCAATCAGCCCCAGCATTTT
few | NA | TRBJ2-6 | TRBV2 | CASMRAGANVLTF | TGTGCCAGCATGCGTGCTGGGGCCAACGTCCTGACTTTC
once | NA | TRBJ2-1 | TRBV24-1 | CATALGPDEQFF | TGTGCCACCGCCCTTGGCCCCGATGAGCAGTTCTTC
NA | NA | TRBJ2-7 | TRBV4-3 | CASSQDRASYEQYF | TGCGCCAGCAGCCAAGATAGGGCTAGCTACGAGCAGTACTTC
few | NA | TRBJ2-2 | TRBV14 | CASSPRFLGLLDYDTGELFF | TGTGCCAGCAGCCCTCGGTTCTTAGGCCTACTGGATTATGACACCGGGGAGCTGTTTTTT
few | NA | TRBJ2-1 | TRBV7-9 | CASSLGGAGGDEQFF | TGTGCCAGCAGCTTAGGGGGGGCAGGAGGGGATGAGCAGTTCTTC
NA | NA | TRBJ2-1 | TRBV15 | CATSSGASRLDEQFF | TGTGCCACCAGCAGCGGCGCCTCTCGGTTGGATGAGCAGTTCTTC
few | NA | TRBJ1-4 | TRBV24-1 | CATSDEADEKLFF | TGTGCCACCAGTGATGAAGCGGATGAAAAACTGTTTTTT
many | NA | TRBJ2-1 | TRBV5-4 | CASSLQSEPLHQFF | TGTGCCAGCAGCTTACAATCAGAACCACTCCACCAGTTCTTC
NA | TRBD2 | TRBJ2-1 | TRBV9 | CASASSGRALDNEQFF | TGTGCCAGCGCCTCTAGCGGGAGGGCCCTCGACAATGAGCAGTTCTTC
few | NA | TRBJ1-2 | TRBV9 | CASSVGRSYGYTF | TGTGCCAGCAGCGTAGGTCGATCCTATGGCTACACCTTC
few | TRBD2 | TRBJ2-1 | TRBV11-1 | CASTLPGGGTDEQFF | TGTGCCAGCACCTTACCGGGGGGAGGGACGGATGAGCAGTTCTTC
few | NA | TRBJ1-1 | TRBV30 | CAWTERSEAFF | TGTGCCTGGACAGAACGATCTGAAGCTTTCTTT
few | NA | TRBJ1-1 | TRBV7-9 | CASSLGTRAFF | TGTGCCAGCAGCTTGGGGACACGAGCTTTCTTT
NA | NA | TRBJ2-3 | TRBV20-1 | CSASLEGPADTQYF | TGCAGTGCTAGCCTCGAGGGGCCCGCAGATACGCAGTATTTT
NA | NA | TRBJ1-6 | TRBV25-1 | CASSGEGNSPLHF | TGTGCCAGCAGTGGGGAAGGAAATTCACCCCTCCACTTT
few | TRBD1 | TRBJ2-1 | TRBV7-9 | CASSALSGGKNEQFF | TGTGCCAGCAGCGCCCTTTCAGGGGGCAAGAATGAGCAGTTCTTC
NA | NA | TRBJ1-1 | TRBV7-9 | CASSLAGGGLAFF | TGTGCCAGCAGCTTAGCAGGCGGCGGGTTAGCTTTCTTT
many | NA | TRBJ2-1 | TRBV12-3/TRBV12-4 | CASTPGPNEQFF | TGTGCCAGCACCCCGGGCCCAAATGAGCAGTTCTTC